Detailed here is one TCR beta chain. The target antigen is unknown. The Oncomine TCR Beta short-read assay was applied to DNA of cultured CD4+ T cells. TCRdb analysed the PCR reads with MiXCR anew, one entry per CDR3 protein. The sample records 20,000 or so distinct CDR3 sequences, roughly 41% being singletons. This record belongs to a study of vaccination and CD4 T cells after COVID-19. Background on the study: Either a CEFX pool, an HIV-1 Nef pool, or no peptide was added to control cultures.

Trimming took 5 bases from V and 5 from J; bases not matched to a gene: 4. CDR1 SGHVS and CDR2 FNYEAQ come from the germline V gene. This CDR3 comprises 13 residues. Treatment reported: approximately 10-day PBMC culture with coronavirus spike peptide pools or control peptides (ViraFEST assay). ViraFEST grew antigen-specific T cells using peptide pools, then sequenced TCRs. Researchers reported culturing 2 million to 2.5 million PBMCs per well with approximately 9.1 IU/ml IL-2 and around 9.4 ug/ml peptide pools. Here the sequenced sample was CD4+ T cells from blood, cultured in vitro, taken after SARS-CoV-2 vaccination. The receptor's source is a human donor who had recovered from COVID-19. The gene calls are TRBV7-6 and TRBJ2-5, with 8 bases fitting TRBD1. Written as DNA, the CDR3 is TGTGCCAGCAGCACACAGGGGGTTGAGACCCAGTACTTC. Translation gives CASSTQGVETQYF.